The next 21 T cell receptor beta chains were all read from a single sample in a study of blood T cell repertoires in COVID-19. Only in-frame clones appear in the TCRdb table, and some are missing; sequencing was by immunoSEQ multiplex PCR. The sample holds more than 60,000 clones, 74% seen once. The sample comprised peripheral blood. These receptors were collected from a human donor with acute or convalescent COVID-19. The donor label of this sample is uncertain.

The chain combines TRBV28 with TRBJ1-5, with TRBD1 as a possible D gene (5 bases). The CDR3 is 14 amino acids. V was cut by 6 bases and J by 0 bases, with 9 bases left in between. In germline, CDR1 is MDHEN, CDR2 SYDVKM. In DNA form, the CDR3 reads TGTGCCAGCAGCTTACAGGTTAGCAATCAGCCCCAGCATTTT. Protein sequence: CASSLQVSNQPQHF.

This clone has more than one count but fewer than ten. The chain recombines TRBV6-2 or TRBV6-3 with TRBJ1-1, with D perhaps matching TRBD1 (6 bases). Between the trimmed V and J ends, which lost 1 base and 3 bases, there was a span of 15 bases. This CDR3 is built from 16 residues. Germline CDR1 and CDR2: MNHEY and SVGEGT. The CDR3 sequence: CASSYFPTGPYTEAFF. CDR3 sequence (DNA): TGTGCCAGCAGTTACTTCCCGACAGGACCTTACACTGAAGCTTTCTTT.

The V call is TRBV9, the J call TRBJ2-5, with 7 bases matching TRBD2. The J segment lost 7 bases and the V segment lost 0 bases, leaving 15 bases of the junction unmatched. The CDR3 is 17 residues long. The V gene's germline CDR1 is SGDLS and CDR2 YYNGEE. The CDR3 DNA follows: TGTGCCAGCAGCGTAGGCCCGGGTGGATGGGACTATTGGACCCAGTACTTC. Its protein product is CASSVGPGGWDYWTQYF.

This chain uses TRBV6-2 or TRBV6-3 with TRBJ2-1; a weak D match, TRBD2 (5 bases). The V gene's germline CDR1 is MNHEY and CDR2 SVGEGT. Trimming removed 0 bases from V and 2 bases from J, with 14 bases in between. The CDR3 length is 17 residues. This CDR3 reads CASSYSGEGFPYNEQFF. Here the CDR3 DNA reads TGTGCCAGCAGTTACTCGGGAGAAGGGTTTCCCTACAATGAGCAGTTCTTC.

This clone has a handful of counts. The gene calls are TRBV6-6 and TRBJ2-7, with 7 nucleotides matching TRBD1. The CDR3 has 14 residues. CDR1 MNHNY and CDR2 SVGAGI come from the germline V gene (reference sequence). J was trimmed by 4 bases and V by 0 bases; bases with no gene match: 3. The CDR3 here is CASSYSGTVYEQYF. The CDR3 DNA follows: TGTGCCAGCAGTTACTCCGGGACAGTTTACGAGCAGTACTTC.

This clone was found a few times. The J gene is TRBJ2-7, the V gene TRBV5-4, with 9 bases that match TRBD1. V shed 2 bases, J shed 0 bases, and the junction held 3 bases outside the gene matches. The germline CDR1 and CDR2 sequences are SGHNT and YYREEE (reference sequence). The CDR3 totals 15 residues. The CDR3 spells CASSFDRGTSYEQYF. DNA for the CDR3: TGTGCCAGCAGCTTTGACAGGGGGACCTCCTACGAGCAGTACTTC.

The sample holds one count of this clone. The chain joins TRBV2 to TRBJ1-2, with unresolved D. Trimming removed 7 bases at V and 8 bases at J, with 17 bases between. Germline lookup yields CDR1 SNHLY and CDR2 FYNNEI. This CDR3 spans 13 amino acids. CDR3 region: CASTRLITEGYTF. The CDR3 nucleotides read TGTGCCAGCACCCGATTAATTACCGAGGGCTACACCTTC.

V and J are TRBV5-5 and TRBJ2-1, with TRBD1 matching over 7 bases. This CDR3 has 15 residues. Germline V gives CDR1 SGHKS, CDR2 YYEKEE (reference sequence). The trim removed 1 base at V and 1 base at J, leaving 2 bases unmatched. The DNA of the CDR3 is TGTGCCAGCAGCTTGACAGGGGTATCCTACAATGAGCAGTTCTTC. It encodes CASSLTGVSYNEQFF. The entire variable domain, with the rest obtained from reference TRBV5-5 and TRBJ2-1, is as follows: DAGVTQSPTHLIKTRGQQVTLRCSPISGHKSVSWYQQVLGQGPQFIFQYYEKEERGRGNFPDRFSARQFPNYSSELNVNALLLGDSALYLCASSLTGVSYNEQFFGPGTRLTVL.

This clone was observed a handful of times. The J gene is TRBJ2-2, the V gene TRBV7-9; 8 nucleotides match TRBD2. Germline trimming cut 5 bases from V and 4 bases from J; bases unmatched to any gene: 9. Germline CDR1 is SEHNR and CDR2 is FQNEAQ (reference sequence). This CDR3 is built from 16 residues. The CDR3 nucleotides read TGTGCCAGCAGCCGTAGCGGGGCCCGAGGCACCGGGGAGCTGTTTTTT. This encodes CASSRSGARGTGELFF.

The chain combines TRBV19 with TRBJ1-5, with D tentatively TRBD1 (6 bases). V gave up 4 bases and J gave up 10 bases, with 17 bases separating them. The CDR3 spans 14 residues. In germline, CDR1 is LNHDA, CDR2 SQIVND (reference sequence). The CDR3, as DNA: TGTGCCAGTAGTACCCCGGGAGGGGGACGACCCCAGCATTTT. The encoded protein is CASSTPGGGRPQHF.

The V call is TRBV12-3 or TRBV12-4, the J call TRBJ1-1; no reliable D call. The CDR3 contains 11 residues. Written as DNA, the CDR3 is TGTGTGAGCGGGTTGGGCACTGAAGCTTTCTTT. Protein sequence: CVSGLGTEAFF.

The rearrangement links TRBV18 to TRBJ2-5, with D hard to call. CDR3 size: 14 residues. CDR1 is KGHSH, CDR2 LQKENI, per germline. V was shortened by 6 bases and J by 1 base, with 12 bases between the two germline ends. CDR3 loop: CASSPSLTQETQYF. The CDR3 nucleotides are TGTGCCAGCTCCCCCTCCCTAACCCAAGAGACCCAGTACTTC.

The CDR3 coding sequence is TGTGCCAGCAGTTCAACAGGGGGCGAAGCCAAAAACATTCAGTACTTC. Translation: CASSSTGGEAKNIQYF. The V and J genes are TRBV28 and TRBJ2-4, with 9 bases matching TRBD1. The CDR3 has 16 amino acids. J lost 0 bases, V lost 4 bases, and 4 bases had no gene match. Germline-derived CDR1 and CDR2 are MDHEN and SYDVKM.

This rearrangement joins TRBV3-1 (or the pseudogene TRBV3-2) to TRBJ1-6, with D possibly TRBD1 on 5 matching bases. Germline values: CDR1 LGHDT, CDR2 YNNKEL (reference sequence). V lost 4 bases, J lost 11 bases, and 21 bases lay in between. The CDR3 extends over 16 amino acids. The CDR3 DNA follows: TGTGCCAGCAGCCCAACCCTTTCCGGGACTTCGGCACCCCTCCACTTT. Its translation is CASSPTLSGTSAPLHF.

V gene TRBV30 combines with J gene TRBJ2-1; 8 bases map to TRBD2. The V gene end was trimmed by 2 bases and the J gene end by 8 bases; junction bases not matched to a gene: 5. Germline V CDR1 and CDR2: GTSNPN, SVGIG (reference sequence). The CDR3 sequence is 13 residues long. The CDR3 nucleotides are TGTGCCTGGAGTCTCGGGAGGGTCGATGAGCAGTTCTTC. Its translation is CAWSLGRVDEQFF.

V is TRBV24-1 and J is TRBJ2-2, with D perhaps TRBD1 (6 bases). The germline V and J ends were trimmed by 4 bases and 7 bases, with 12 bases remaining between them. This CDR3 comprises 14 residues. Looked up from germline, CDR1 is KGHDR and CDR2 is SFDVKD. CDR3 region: CATSDQDSYGELFF. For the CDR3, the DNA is TGTGCCACCAGTGACCAGGACAGTTACGGGGAGCTGTTTTTT.

CDR3 nucleotide sequence: TGTGCCGACACGACAAGGGGACTCAAGGCCAACGTCCTGACTTTC. Protein product: CADTTRGLKANVLTF. This chain connects TRBV6-4 to TRBJ2-6; TRBD2 might be the D (6 bases). The CDR3 has 15 amino acids. Germline values: CDR1 MRHNA, CDR2 SNTAGT. V was cut by 11 bases and J by 6 bases, with 20 bases left in between.

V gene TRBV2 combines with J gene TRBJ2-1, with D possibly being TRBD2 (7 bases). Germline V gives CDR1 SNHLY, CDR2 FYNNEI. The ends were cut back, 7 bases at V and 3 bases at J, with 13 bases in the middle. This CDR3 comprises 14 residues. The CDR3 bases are TGTGCCAGCAATGGGGGGGGGCGCTACAATGAGCAGTTCTTC. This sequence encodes CASNGGGRYNEQFF. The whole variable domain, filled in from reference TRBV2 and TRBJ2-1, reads EPEVTQTPSHQVTQMGQEVILRCVPISNHLYFYWYRQILGQKVEFLVSFYNNEISEKSEIFDDQFSVERPDGSNFTLKIRSTKLEDSAMYFCASNGGGRYNEQFFGPGTRLTVL.

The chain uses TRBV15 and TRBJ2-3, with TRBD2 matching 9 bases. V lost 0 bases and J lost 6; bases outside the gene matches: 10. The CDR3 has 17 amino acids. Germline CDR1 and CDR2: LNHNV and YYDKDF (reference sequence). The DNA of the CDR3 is TGTGCCACCAGCAGAGATAGGACGCGGGGGGGCCAGGATACGCAGTATTTT. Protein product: CATSRDRTRGGQDTQYF.

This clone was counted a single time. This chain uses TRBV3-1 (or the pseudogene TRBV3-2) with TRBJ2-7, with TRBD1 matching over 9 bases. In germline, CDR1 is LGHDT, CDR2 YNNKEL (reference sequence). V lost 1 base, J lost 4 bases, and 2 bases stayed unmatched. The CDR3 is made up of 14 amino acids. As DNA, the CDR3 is TGTGCCAGCAGCCAAGGGGACAGGGCTTACGAGCAGTACTTC. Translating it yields CASSQGDRAYEQYF.

The CDR3 reads CASKRDGTDTQYF. CDR3 in DNA: TGCGCCAGCAAGCGGGATGGCACAGATACGCAGTATTTT. The rearrangement joins TRBV5-1 to TRBJ2-3; 7 bases match TRBD2. Germline-derived CDR1 and CDR2 are SGHRS and YFSETQ. The CDR3 has 13 residues. V trimming: 6 bases; J trimming: 1 base; junction bases outside the gene matches: 2.